This entry lists 32 T cell receptor beta chains sequenced from one sample in a study of T cell repertoires in ileal Crohn's disease. Libraries were prepared by immunoSEQ multiplex PCR; TCRdb keeps only in-frame clonotypes and omits some of them. This table has 15,000 to 20,000 clones, about 92% appearing once. The sample comprised ileal tissue. Source of these receptors: an adult with Crohn's disease.

This clone was picked up one time. This chain joins TRBV18 and TRBJ2-7; 7 bases map to TRBD2. Germline CDR1 and CDR2: KGHSH and LQKENI. The CDR3 runs to 14 residues. Losses at the gene ends were 6 bases for V and 4 bases for J; bases not matched to a gene: 9. CDR3 amino acids: CASSPFRGGYEQYF. The CDR3 bases are TGTGCCAGCTCCCCTTTCCGCGGGGGTTACGAGCAGTACTTC.

The chain links TRBV2 to TRBJ2-1; 9 bases line up with TRBD2. CDR1 is SNHLY, CDR2 FYNNEI, per germline. The CDR3 spans 15 residues. Losses at the gene ends were 9 bases for V and 5 bases for J; bases not matched to a gene: 11. The CDR3 reads CARSKRGAENNEQFF. The CDR3 nucleotides read TGTGCCAGATCTAAGCGGGGGGCAGAAAACAATGAGCAGTTCTTC.

J is TRBJ1-1 and V is TRBV30, with D possibly being TRBD1 (5 bases). V gave up 0 bases and J gave up 4 bases, with 15 bases separating them. CDR1 and CDR2 from the germline V gene are GTSNPN and SVGIG (reference sequence). This CDR3 is built from 15 residues. The CDR3 DNA sequence: TGTGCCTGGAGTGTAGGGGAGGGATTTGTCACTGAAGCTTTCTTT. This sequence encodes CAWSVGEGFVTEAFF.

The chain has TRBV21-1 and TRBJ1-2; whether TRBD1, the table's D call, matches the DNA was not checked. TRBV21-1 is a listed pseudogene. The CDR3 length is 13 residues. The CDR3 loop is CASSKGGHYGYTF. CDR3 DNA: TGTGCCAGCAGCAAAGGGGGGCACTATGGCTACACCTTC.

The CDR3 nucleotides read TGCAGCGTTGAAGTTCAATTGAGGATTGGGACCGGGGAGCTGTTTTTT. Translation gives CSVEVQLRIGTGELFF. The chain has TRBV29-1 and TRBJ2-2; no firm D call. V was shortened by 1 base and J by 5 bases, with 17 bases between the two germline ends. The CDR3 is made up of 16 amino acids. Germline lookup yields CDR1 SQVTM and CDR2 ANQGSEA.

This chain joins TRBV5-6 and TRBJ1-2; 8 nucleotides line up with TRBD1. Germline CDR1 reads SGHDT; CDR2 reads YYEEEE. The ends lost 4 bases at V and 0 bases at J; junction bases unmatched: 11. This CDR3 comprises 17 residues. CDR3 residues: CASSQGAPLFTNYGYTF. The CDR3 DNA is TGTGCCAGCAGCCAGGGGGCTCCTCTGTTTACTAACTATGGCTACACCTTC.

The CDR3 reads CASSFSETQYF. The CDR3 DNA reads TGTGCCAGCAGCTTCTCAGAGACCCAGTACTTC. The V and J genes are TRBV11-3 and TRBJ2-5; D ambiguous. Germline V CDR1 and CDR2: SGHNT, YENEEA. The germline V and J ends were trimmed by 3 bases and 4 bases, with 3 bases remaining between them. CDR3 size: 11 residues.

The sample holds a few counts of this clone. The chain is built from TRBV7-2 and TRBJ2-3, with 8 bases fitting TRBD2. CDR3 length: 14 amino acids. The V segment lost 5 bases and the J segment 6 bases; nucleotides outside the gene matches: 7. CDR1 is SGHTA, CDR2 FQGNSA, per germline. CDR3 amino acids: CASSLRGEADTQYF. The CDR3 DNA follows: TGTGCCAGCAGCCTGCGGGGGGAAGCGGATACGCAGTATTTT.

The V and J genes are TRBV19 and TRBJ2-2; the D gene is possibly TRBD1 (6 bases). This CDR3 is 15 amino acids long. Trimming shortened V by 6 bases and J by 4 bases, and 15 bases separated the two germline ends. The germline gives CDR1 LNHDA, CDR2 SQIVND (reference sequence). For the CDR3, the DNA is TGTGCCAGTAGGACCCCAGGGGCAAGCACCGGGGAGCTGTTTTTT. It is translated as CASRTPGASTGELFF. Supplemented by reference TRBV19 and TRBJ2-2, the full variable domain reads DGGITQSPKYLFRKEGQNVTLSCEQNLNHDAMYWYRQDPGQGLRLIYYSQIVNDFQKGDIAEGYSVSREKKESFPLTVTSAQKNPTAFYLCASRTPGASTGELFFGEGSRLTVL.

This chain connects TRBV10-3 to TRBJ2-1; 11 bases are shared with TRBD2. The CDR3 has 18 residues. V gave up 3 bases and J gave up 2 bases; unmatched junction bases: 9. CDR1 is ENHRY, CDR2 SYGVKD, per germline. In DNA, the CDR3 is TGTGCCATCAGTGATGGGGCTAGCGGGGGGCTAGCCTACAATGAGCAGTTCTTC. It is translated as CAISDGASGGLAYNEQFF.

This sequence joins TRBV7-8 and TRBJ2-7; 8 nucleotides line up with TRBD1. With 1 base clipped from V and 4 bases from J, the junction kept 0 bases outside the gene matches. The CDR3 covers 13 residues. Germline V lookup: CDR1 SGHVS, CDR2 FQNEAQ. CDR3 bases: TGTGCCAGCAGCTTAGACAGGGGGTACGAGCAGTACTTC. Protein: CASSLDRGYEQYF. The whole variable domain, filled in from reference TRBV7-8 and TRBJ2-7, reads GAGVSQSPRYKVAKRGQDVALRCDPISGHVSLFWYQQALGQGPEFLTYFQNEAQLDKSGLPSDRFFAERPEGSVSTLKIQRTQQEDSAVYLCASSLDRGYEQYFGPGTRLTVT.

This clone has just one count. This chain uses TRBV5-1 with TRBJ2-1, with 9 bases fitting TRBD2. The CDR3 sequence is 15 residues long. CDR1 SGHRS and CDR2 YFSETQ come from the germline V gene. With 1 base clipped from V and 4 bases from J, the junction kept 3 bases outside the gene matches. The CDR3 reads CASSLSGGTYNEQFF. CDR3 nucleotides: TGCGCCAGCAGCTTGAGCGGGGGGACGTACAATGAGCAGTTCTTC.

The gene calls are TRBV29-1 and TRBJ1-2; possible D gene TRBD1, 5 bases. V gave up 4 bases and J gave up 6 bases, with 9 bases separating them. Germline assignment: CDR1 SQVTM and CDR2 ANQGSEA. The CDR3 consists of 11 residues. CDR3 sequence: CSVVSGHGYTF. DNA of the CDR3: TGCAGCGTTGTTTCAGGGCATGGCTACACCTTC.

The chain combines TRBV6-1 with TRBJ1-6; 7 nucleotides line up with TRBD1. The junction had 6 bases not matched to a gene; V was cut back by 8 bases and J by 8 bases. CDR3 length: 13 amino acids. The germline V gene encodes CDR1 MNHNS and CDR2 SASEGT. CDR3 sequence: CASGDSPYSPLHF. The CDR3 nucleotides are TGTGCCAGCGGGGACAGCCCTTATTCACCCCTCCACTTT.

The J gene is TRBJ1-2, the V gene TRBV7-3; 7 bases align to TRBD1. CDR3 length: 15 residues. V gave up 2 bases and J gave up 4 bases; unmatched junction bases: 7. Germline CDR1 reads SGHTA; CDR2 reads FQGTGA. The CDR3: CASSLGAGGSYGYTF. For the CDR3, the DNA is TGTGCCAGCAGCTTAGGGGCAGGGGGGAGCTATGGCTACACCTTC.

The chain joins TRBV7-3 to TRBJ1-1; D gene ambiguous. V was clipped by 1 base and J by 0 bases, with 6 bases between them. Germline CDR1 SGHTA, CDR2 FQGTGA. The CDR3 sequence is 14 residues long. The chain's CDR3 is CASSLSAVNTEAFF. CDR3 nucleotides: TGTGCCAGCAGCTTAAGTGCAGTGAACACTGAAGCTTTCTTT.

The chain has TRBV6-7 and TRBJ1-4, with 7 bases matching TRBD1. Being an ORF, TRBV6-7 has a function that is uncertain. The CDR3 runs 19 residues. With V trimmed by 2 bases and J by 0 bases, 12 bases remained unmatched. CDR3 loop: CASSYSSGGKNATNEKLFF. CDR3 nucleotide sequence: TGTGCCAGCAGTTACAGTTCAGGGGGGAAAAATGCAACTAATGAAAAACTGTTTTTT.

The chain links TRBV11-2 to TRBJ1-2; the match to TRBD1 covers 10 bases. Germline V gene lookup returns CDR1 SGHAT and CDR2 FQNNGV. Trimming removed 5 bases from V and 6 bases from J; junction bases left unmatched: 15. The CDR3 has 17 amino acids. As DNA, the CDR3 is TGTGCCAGCAGCCTGACAGGGGGCCGAGTGATAAGGGATGGCTACACCTTC. Its translation: CASSLTGGRVIRDGYTF.

The chain couples TRBV5-4 to TRBJ2-5, with D perhaps TRBD1 (5 bases). Germline-derived CDR1 and CDR2 are SGHNT and YYREEE (reference sequence). V was cut by 3 bases and J by 3 bases, with 12 bases left in between. The CDR3 is made up of 14 amino acids. Written as DNA, the CDR3 is TGTGCCAGCAGCTCTAGGGGCCTAGAAGAGACCCAGTACTTC. Translation gives CASSSRGLEETQYF.

This chain links TRBV6-6 with TRBJ2-1, with D possibly being TRBD1 (6 bases). CDR1 and CDR2 (germline): MNHNY, SVGAGI (reference sequence). This CDR3 has 14 residues. Trimming stripped 4 bases from V and 4 bases from J, with 11 bases between. The CDR3 is CASSWTAGYNEQFF. The CDR3 DNA is TGTGCCAGCAGTTGGACAGCCGGATACAATGAGCAGTTCTTC.

The chain combines TRBV27 with TRBJ1-2; no firm D call. Trimming stripped 5 bases from V and 0 bases from J, with 16 bases between. Germline values: CDR1 MNHEY, CDR2 SMNVEV (reference sequence). This CDR3 contains 16 residues. The CDR3 spells CASSPSPTVSNYGYTF. CDR3 bases: TGTGCCAGCAGTCCCAGCCCCACAGTTTCTAACTATGGCTACACCTTC.

The V call is TRBV9, the J call TRBJ2-1; TRBD2 matches at 10 bases. Germline-derived CDR1 and CDR2 are SGDLS and YYNGEE. The length of the CDR3 is 17 residues. V lost 2 bases and J lost 5; bases outside the gene matches: 10. The CDR3 spells CASSVGQKRGGDNEQFF. Here the CDR3 DNA reads TGTGCCAGCAGCGTTGGACAGAAGCGGGGGGGAGACAATGAGCAGTTCTTC.

This clone was seen more than once but under ten times. This chain joins TRBV27 and TRBJ2-7; D is uncertain. CDR1 and CDR2 (germline): MNHEY, SMNVEV (reference sequence). This CDR3 is 14 amino acids long. With 6 bases removed from V and 0 bases from J, the gap between germline ends came to 12 bases. The CDR3: CASRESYSSYEQYF. CDR3 DNA: TGTGCCAGCAGGGAGTCGTATAGCTCCTACGAGCAGTACTTC.

The V gene is TRBV6-6, the J gene TRBJ2-7; 8 bases fit TRBD2. CDR1 and CDR2 from the germline V gene are MNHNY and SVGAGI (reference sequence). The V gene end was trimmed by 5 bases and the J gene end by 4 bases; junction bases not matched to a gene: 7. CDR3 size: 14 residues. The CDR3 DNA sequence: TGTGCCAGCAGTACCGGGACTAGGTCATACGAGCAGTACTTC. It translates to CASSTGTRSYEQYF.

This chain connects TRBV6-5 to TRBJ1-2; 10 bases are shared with TRBD1. The CDR3 is 15 residues long. Per germline, CDR1 MNHEY and CDR2 SVGAGI. Trimming at V came to 4 bases and at J to 3 bases, leaving 5 bases not matched to a gene. In nucleotides, the CDR3 is TGTGCCAGCAGTTTGACAGGGGGCGCTTACTATGGCTACACCTTC. This translates into CASSLTGGAYYGYTF.

The gene calls are TRBV6-5 and TRBJ1-5, with D maybe TRBD1 (6 bases). From germline, CDR1 is MNHEY and CDR2 SVGAGI. There are 12 residues in the CDR3. Trimming shortened V by 7 bases and J by 5 bases, and 9 bases separated the two germline ends. CDR3 sequence: CASTSGDQPQHF. The DNA for the CDR3 is TGTGCCAGCACCTCAGGGGATCAGCCCCAGCATTTT.

This clone appeared once. The genes are TRBV19 and TRBJ2-3; TRBD1 might be the D (5 bases). Trimming pared 7 bases from V and 1 base from J, leaving 18 bases between. This CDR3 spans 16 amino acids. CDR1 and CDR2 from the germline V gene are LNHDA and SQIVND (reference sequence). As DNA, the CDR3 is TGTGCCAGTACTAGGGGTGGGCGCGGAGGCACAGATACGCAGTATTTT. Protein sequence: CASTRGGRGGTDTQYF.

The chain is built from TRBV2 and TRBJ1-1, with 7 bases fitting TRBD1. CDR1 and CDR2 (germline): SNHLY, FYNNEI. This CDR3 is 14 amino acids long. J was trimmed by 1 base and V by 10 bases; bases with no gene match: 9. The CDR3 DNA follows: TGTGCCACCAAGAGGGGGCGCTCGAACACTGAAGCTTTCTTT. This sequence encodes CATKRGRSNTEAFF.

The chain combines TRBV19 with TRBJ2-2; 8 nucleotides match TRBD1. J gave up 9 bases and V 5 bases, and 5 bases lay outside the gene matches. In germline, CDR1 is LNHDA, CDR2 SQIVND (reference sequence). The CDR3 totals 13 residues. The CDR3 region is CASSLQGARELFF. The CDR3, as DNA: TGTGCCAGTAGTCTCCAGGGGGCCCGGGAGCTGTTTTTT. Filled out from reference TRBV19 and TRBJ2-2, the complete variable domain reads DGGITQSPKYLFRKEGQNVTLSCEQNLNHDAMYWYRQDPGQGLRLIYYSQIVNDFQKGDIAEGYSVSREKKESFPLTVTSAQKNPTAFYLCASSLQGARELFFGEGSRLTVL.

This chain links TRBV18 with TRBJ1-6, with 10 nucleotides matching TRBD1. The length of the CDR3 is 15 residues. Germline trimming cut 4 bases from V and 9 bases from J; bases unmatched to any gene: 6. Germline lookup yields CDR1 KGHSH and CDR2 LQKENI. Here the CDR3 DNA reads TGTGCCAGCTCACTTGGGACAGGGGAAACTTCACCCCTCCACTTT. Encoded protein: CASSLGTGETSPLHF.

The chain recombines TRBV18 with TRBJ2-1; the D gene is possibly TRBD1 (5 bases). V shed 6 bases and J shed 3 bases, with 15 bases lying between them. The CDR3 contains 15 residues. From germline, CDR1 is KGHSH and CDR2 LQKENI. The DNA of the CDR3 is TGTGCCAGCTCCCTCTCCAGGGCGGACTACAATGAGCAGTTCTTC. This sequence encodes CASSLSRADYNEQFF.

J is TRBJ2-7 and V is TRBV6-5; 7 bases line up with TRBD2. The CDR3 extends over 12 amino acids. Germline V gives CDR1 MNHEY, CDR2 SVGAGI. With 2 bases clipped from V and 5 bases from J, the junction kept 0 bases outside the gene matches. This chain's CDR3 is CASSYAGDEQYF. CDR3 nucleotides: TGTGCCAGCAGTTACGCGGGGGACGAGCAGTACTTC.